This T cell receptor (beta chain) was sequenced in a study of blood T cell repertoires in COVID-19. Study as a whole: Acute-phase and convalescent COVID-19 samples originated in the United States, Italy and Spain. Sources were T cells, B-cell-depleted T cells, or PBMCs; the material itself was cDNA or gDNA.

The J segment lost 6 bases and the V segment lost 7 bases, leaving 8 bases of the junction unmatched. Germline CDR1 SNHLY, CDR2 FYNNEI. There are 14 residues in the CDR3. The authors' processing: Reference gene primers were amplified, and this amplification served to estimate nucleated cell counts. The assay was immunoSEQ multiplex PCR, and TCRdb's table has in-frame clones only and misses some. V and J calls and clone size are those listed in that table; D and trimming were worked out from the DNA. Altogether approximately 310,000 clones are present, more than 75% being singletons, with the ten largest covering 1%.

The origin of this receptor is a man between 50 and 59 years old with active or convalescent COVID-19. Input material: peripheral blood. J is TRBJ1-5 and V is TRBV2; 8 bases fit TRBD1. The CDR3 loop is CASNRGQGGQPQHF. In DNA, the CDR3 is TGTGCCAGCAACCGAGGACAGGGAGGTCAGCCCCAGCATTTT.